One sample yielded the 11 T cell receptor beta chains listed below, sequenced in a study of blood T cell repertoires in COVID-19. TCRdb's copy holds only in-frame clones and misses some; the assay was immunoSEQ multiplex PCR. This sample has some 250,000 clones, with 70% to 90% found just once. The sequenced sample consisted of PBMCs or T cells enriched from blood (not recorded which). Source of these receptors: a woman aged 40 to 50 with acute COVID-19.

The rearrangement uses TRBV11-3 and TRBJ2-1, with 12 bases fitting TRBD2. Germline lookup yields CDR1 SGHNT and CDR2 YENEEA. The CDR3 covers 18 residues. Germline trimming cut 1 base from V and 0 bases from J; bases unmatched to any gene: 4. The CDR3 bases are TGTGCCAGCAGCTTAGGGACTAGCGGGGTCAGCTCCTACAATGAGCAGTTCTTC. It is translated as CASSLGTSGVSSYNEQFF.

Only one count was recorded for this clone. The chain uses TRBV4-1 and TRBJ1-1; a weak D match, TRBD1 (6 bases). V shed 1 base and J shed 1 base, with 7 bases lying between them. The CDR3 runs to 14 residues. Germline lookup yields CDR1 MGHRA and CDR2 YSYEKL. The CDR3 spells CASSQVGANTEAFF. CDR3 DNA: TGCGCCAGCAGCCAAGTGGGGGCGAACACTGAAGCTTTCTTT.

The chain links TRBV24-1 to TRBJ2-7; 7 bases are shared with TRBD1. Unmatched junction bases numbered 9, after V lost 7 bases and J lost 1 base. The V gene's germline CDR1 is KGHDR and CDR2 SFDVKD. The CDR3 runs to 15 residues. The CDR3 is CATRVGGIYSYEQYF. Here the CDR3 DNA reads TGTGCCACCAGGGTAGGGGGCATATATTCCTACGAGCAGTACTTC.

The chain carries TRBV4-1 and TRBJ2-1; 12 nucleotides agree with TRBD2. Looked up from germline, CDR1 is MGHRA and CDR2 is YSYEKL. Losses at the gene ends were 1 base for V and 5 bases for J; bases not matched to a gene: 6. This CDR3 has 17 amino acids. The CDR3 region has the DNA TGCGCCAGCAGCCAAGGAAGACTAGCGGGAGTAAACAATGAGCAGTTCTTC. Translation: CASSQGRLAGVNNEQFF.

The J gene is TRBJ2-1, the V gene TRBV27, with 8 bases that match TRBD2. Germline CDR1 and CDR2: MNHEY and SMNVEV (reference sequence). This CDR3 comprises 15 residues. The junction had 8 bases not matched to a gene; V was cut back by 6 bases and J by 4 bases. This chain's CDR3 is CASSLSGRRYNEQFF. In DNA form, the CDR3 reads TGTGCCAGCAGCTTAAGCGGGAGAAGGTACAATGAGCAGTTCTTC.

A word on this clone: Other DNA sequences in the sample encode the same CDR3. This chain joins TRBV14 and TRBJ2-1; 9 bases are shared with TRBD2. The V gene's germline CDR1 is SGHDN and CDR2 FVKESK. The CDR3 sequence is 22 residues long. Unmatched junction bases numbered 23, after V lost 1 base and J lost 4 bases. CDR3 loop: CASSQAPQWLAGLPTRYNEQFF. The CDR3 DNA reads TGTGCCAGCAGCCAAGCGCCCCAGTGGCTAGCGGGACTTCCTACGAGATACAATGAGCAGTTCTTC.

The J gene is TRBJ2-1, the V gene TRBV7-9; no clear D. There are 16 residues in the CDR3. V lost 4 bases to trimming and J lost 7 bases, with 20 bases between them. Per germline, CDR1 SEHNR and CDR2 FQNEAQ (reference sequence). CDR3 amino acids: CASSSDKFLLWNEQFF. DNA for the CDR3: TGTGCCAGCAGCTCAGACAAATTTCTCCTCTGGAATGAGCAGTTCTTC.

The J gene is TRBJ2-7, the V gene TRBV19; TRBD1 agrees at 9 bases. This CDR3 is 15 amino acids long. CDR1 is LNHDA and CDR2 is SQIVND in the germline V gene (reference sequence). V shed 5 bases, J shed 3 bases, and the junction held 8 bases outside the gene matches. The chain's CDR3 is CASSSWTGVGYEQYF. The CDR3 DNA reads as TGTGCCAGTAGTTCTTGGACAGGGGTCGGCTACGAGCAGTACTTC.

The chain joins TRBV4-2 to TRBJ1-5, with D tentatively TRBD1 (6 bases). The CDR3 extends over 16 amino acids. Germline loops: CDR1 LGHNA, CDR2 YNFKEQ. Trimming shortened V by 0 bases and J by 4 bases, and 13 bases separated the two germline ends. The CDR3 is CASSQEAGQLNQPQHF. DNA for the CDR3: TGTGCCAGCAGCCAAGAGGCAGGACAGCTAAATCAGCCCCAGCATTTT.

This chain joins TRBV7-9 and TRBJ2-3, with D possibly being TRBD2 (6 bases). Looked up from germline, CDR1 is SEHNR and CDR2 is FQNEAQ (reference sequence). V shed 5 bases and J shed 5 bases, with 23 bases lying between them. This CDR3 has 17 amino acids. The CDR3 region is CASSPIRIWGGVDTQYF. The CDR3, as DNA: TGTGCCAGCAGCCCTATACGAATATGGGGAGGTGTAGATACGCAGTATTTT.

V usage is TRBV6-1 and J usage is TRBJ1-5; perhaps TRBD1 as D (6 bases). Germline V gene sequence: CDR1 MNHNS, CDR2 SASEGT. The CDR3 loop spans 16 amino acids. Trimming took 1 base from V and 6 from J, leaving 16 bases between them. The CDR3 spells CASSEVSGQGSQPQHF. The DNA of the CDR3 is TGTGCCAGCAGTGAAGTGAGTGGGCAGGGGAGTCAGCCCCAGCATTTT.